These 24 T cell receptor beta chains originate from one sample sequenced in a study of CD8+ T cells in alopecia areata. Extraction and reverse transcription of RNA yielded cDNA as the sequencing template. Only in-frame clones appear in the TCRdb table, and some are missing; sequencing was by immunoSEQ multiplex PCR. The sample yields about 140,000 clones, roughly four fifths seen once. Sample treatment: oral pan-JAK inhibitor, 5-10 mg twice daily. The source material was CD8+ T cells sorted from blood, sampled at week 4, from a patient treated with tofacitinib. The receptors stem from a human donor with alopecia areata.

This sequence joins TRBV4-3 and TRBJ1-1; D might be TRBD1 (5 bases). This CDR3 region has 14 residues. The germline gives CDR1 LGHNA, CDR2 YSLEER. Trimming took 5 bases from V and 2 from J, leaving 12 bases between them. The CDR3 here is CASSAHRGNTEAFF. CDR3 sequence (DNA): TGCGCCAGCAGCGCCCATCGGGGCAACACTGAAGCTTTCTTT.

The chain joins TRBV10-3 to TRBJ1-5; possible D gene TRBD1, 6 bases. V shed 11 bases and J shed 9 bases, with 23 bases lying between them. There are 14 residues in the CDR3. Germline loops: CDR1 ENHRY, CDR2 SYGVKD. In DNA, the CDR3 is TGTGCCTCCTCCGGTTGGGGGCCTCCCGGGCCCCAGCATTTT. This gives the protein CASSGWGPPGPQHF.

This chain uses TRBV7-2 with TRBJ2-1; no clear D gene. The CDR3 is 14 amino acids. CDR1 is SGHTA and CDR2 is FQGNSA in the germline V gene. The V and J ends lost 3 bases and 4 bases respectively, with 10 bases between them. The CDR3 DNA is TGTGCCAGCAGCTTCTTCCCTGATTACAATGAGCAGTTCTTC. Encoded protein: CASSFFPDYNEQFF. The full variable domain, in which reference TRBV7-2 and TRBJ2-1 provide the parts outside the CDR3, is GAGVSQSPSNKVTEKGKDVELRCDPISGHTALYWYRQSLGQGLEFLIYFQGNSAPDKSGLPSDRFSAERTGGSVSTLTIQRTQQEDSAVYLCASSFFPDYNEQFFGPGTRLTVL.

The V call is TRBV27, the J call TRBJ2-1; perhaps D is TRBD1 or TRBD2 (5 bases each). Germline CDR1 is MNHEY and CDR2 is SMNVEV (reference sequence). The length of the CDR3 is 14 residues. V was trimmed by 5 bases and J by 8 bases, leaving 16 bases between them. The CDR3 here is CASSPQGTVDEQFF. CDR3 bases: TGTGCCAGCAGTCCCCAAGGGACCGTCGATGAGCAGTTCTTC.

This chain uses TRBV7-9 with TRBJ2-7; tentatively, D is TRBD1 or TRBD2 (5 bases each). The CDR3 totals 14 residues. Per the germline V gene, CDR1 is SEHNR and CDR2 is FQNEAQ (reference sequence). Trimming removed 5 bases from V and 4 bases from J, with 15 bases in between. The CDR3 region has the DNA TGTGCCAGCAGCCTAGGTGGGACCTCGTACGAGCAGTACTTC. Amino acids: CASSLGGTSYEQYF. Variable domain in full (rest from reference TRBV7-9 and TRBJ2-7): DTGVSQNPRHKITKRGQNVTFRCDPISEHNRLYWYRQTLGQGPEFLTYFQNEAQLEKSRLLSDRFSAERPKGSFSTLEIQRTEQGDSAMYLCASSLGGTSYEQYFGPGTRLTVT.

The chain uses TRBV6-5 and TRBJ2-3; D might be TRBD2 (7 bases). Germline values: CDR1 MNHEY, CDR2 SVGAGI. Deletions cut 5 bases from V and 2 bases from J, with 14 bases between. The CDR3 is made up of 15 amino acids. CDR3 residues: CASSGAGAHTDTQYF. The CDR3, as DNA: TGTGCCAGCAGTGGTGCGGGGGCACACACAGATACGCAGTATTTT.

This clone showed up just a few times. The V gene is TRBV27, the J gene TRBJ2-1; 7 positions agree with TRBD2. The CDR3 has 14 residues. Germline V CDR1 and CDR2: MNHEY, SMNVEV (reference sequence). J gave up 4 bases and V 3 bases, and 3 bases lay outside the gene matches. For the CDR3, the DNA is TGTGCCAGCAGTTTCGAACTAGCGTACAATGAGCAGTTCTTC. Its protein is CASSFELAYNEQFF.

Only one count was recorded for this clone. This sequence joins TRBV29-1 and TRBJ1-2; D not certain. V lost 5 bases and J 4 bases, leaving 8 bases between the germline ends. CDR3 length: 11 residues. Germline CDR1 SQVTM, CDR2 ANQGSEA. The CDR3 spells CSVRAGYGYTF. The CDR3 region has the DNA TGCAGCGTTCGGGCAGGCTATGGCTACACCTTC.

This clone showed up just a few times. The chain employs TRBV6-1 and TRBJ2-7, with TRBD1 as a possible D gene (6 bases). Germline V gives CDR1 MNHNS, CDR2 SASEGT. Trimming left V 6 bases short and J 0 bases short, with 6 bases between. There are 12 residues in the CDR3. The CDR3 sequence is CASRDSSYEQYF. CDR3 in DNA: TGTGCCAGCAGGGACAGCTCCTACGAGCAGTACTTC.

The CDR3, as DNA: TGTGCCAGCAGCCCGAGGACAGGGGGCTACGAGCAGTACTTC. This encodes CASSPRTGGYEQYF. V is TRBV7-6 and J is TRBJ2-7, with TRBD1 matching 10 bases. The trim removed 5 bases at V and 3 bases at J, leaving 4 bases unmatched. Germline V gives CDR1 SGHVS, CDR2 FNYEAQ. CDR3 length: 14 residues.

Only one count was recorded for this clone. The chain has TRBV6-5 and TRBJ2-7; perhaps TRBD2 as D (5 bases). V lost 4 bases to trimming and J lost 0 bases, with 10 bases between them. Germline V gene data show CDR1 as MNHEY and CDR2 as SVGAGI. CDR3 length: 14 amino acids. The DNA for the CDR3 is TGTGCCAGCAGTTCTTGGACTGTCTCCTACGAGCAGTACTTC. It encodes CASSSWTVSYEQYF.

This rearrangement joins TRBV4-1 to TRBJ2-7; 8 bases line up with TRBD2. V dropped 0 bases and J dropped 3; count of bases not matched to a gene: 4. The length of the CDR3 is 15 residues. Germline V gene data show CDR1 as MGHRA and CDR2 as YSYEKL. CDR3 sequence: CASSQERGEFYEQYF. The CDR3 coding sequence is TGCGCCAGCAGCCAAGAGCGGGGGGAATTCTACGAGCAGTACTTC.

V usage is TRBV27 and J usage is TRBJ2-3; 9 bases align to TRBD1. This CDR3 has 17 residues. Germline-derived CDR1 and CDR2 are MNHEY and SMNVEV (reference sequence). V was pared by 0 bases and J by 5 bases, with 9 bases of the junction left unmatched. As DNA, the CDR3 is TGTGCCAGCAGTTTATCGGGGGGGACAGGGTTTGGAGATACGCAGTATTTT. Translated, it gives CASSLSGGTGFGDTQYF.

A single count supports this clone. This rearrangement joins TRBV29-1 to TRBJ1-4, with D unclear. The germline V gene has CDR1 SQVTM and CDR2 ANQGSEA. Trimming cost V 3 bases and J 14 bases, with 16 bases left between them. This CDR3 spans 12 amino acids. Here the CDR3 reads CSVDKGGVGLFF. The DNA of the CDR3 is TGCAGCGTTGATAAGGGCGGGGTCGGGCTGTTTTTT.

The V gene is TRBV19, the J gene TRBJ1-1; D unresolved. Germline V CDR1 and CDR2: LNHDA, SQIVND (reference sequence). V dropped 7 bases and J dropped 0 bases, with 15 bases sitting between them. The CDR3 has 15 amino acids. The CDR3 region is CASIKGALLNTEAFF. The CDR3 DNA follows: TGTGCCAGTATCAAGGGAGCCCTCTTGAACACTGAAGCTTTCTTT.

The chain has TRBV27 and TRBJ2-3; the D gene is possibly TRBD2 (5 bases). The CDR3 contains 19 residues. The germline CDR1 and CDR2 sequences are MNHEY and SMNVEV (reference sequence). The ends were cut back, 0 bases at V and 4 bases at J, with 23 bases in the middle. The CDR3 loop reads CASSLSGSVPKGAPDTQYF. CDR3 bases: TGTGCCAGCAGTTTATCGGGGAGTGTGCCGAAGGGAGCCCCAGATACGCAGTATTTT.

V is TRBV30 and J is TRBJ2-7; D gene uncertain. Deletions cut 0 bases from V and 4 bases from J, with 19 bases between. The CDR3 covers 16 residues. The germline CDR1 and CDR2 sequences are GTSNPN and SVGIG (reference sequence). CDR3 sequence: CAWSVVRADLLYEQYF. The DNA for the CDR3 is TGTGCCTGGAGTGTAGTTAGGGCGGATCTATTATACGAGCAGTACTTC.

V gene TRBV13 combines with J gene TRBJ2-7; TRBD2 aligns across 9 bases. V shed 1 base, J shed 3 bases, and the junction held 4 bases outside the gene matches. The CDR3 runs to 15 residues. Germline V CDR1 and CDR2: PRHDT, FYEKMQ (reference sequence). CDR3 region: CASSLVGGGDYEQYF. The DNA for the CDR3 is TGTGCCAGCAGCTTAGTAGGCGGGGGGGACTACGAGCAGTACTTC.

The CDR3 protein is CASTPSRHTDTQYF. CDR3 in DNA: TGTGCCAGCACCCCCTCAAGGCACACAGATACGCAGTATTTT. This chain connects TRBV6-5 to TRBJ2-3; no reliable D call. CDR1 and CDR2 from the germline V gene are MNHEY and SVGAGI. The CDR3 consists of 14 residues. The ends were cut back, 7 bases at V and 2 bases at J, with 13 bases in the middle.

This clone was observed a single time. This rearrangement joins TRBV6-1 to TRBJ2-7; tentatively, D is TRBD2 (6 bases). The V gene lost 10 bases and the J gene lost 2 bases, with 15 bases spanning the gap. CDR3 length: 13 amino acids. Germline CDR1 and CDR2: MNHNS and SASEGT. Written as DNA, the CDR3 is TGTGCCACCAGGGAGGACGGAGCCTACGAGCAGTACTTC. This sequence encodes CATREDGAYEQYF.

This clone was observed a single time. The chain has TRBV5-8 and TRBJ1-4, with unresolved D. Between the trimmed V and J ends, which lost 4 bases and 3 bases, there was a span of 13 bases. Germline assignment: CDR1 SGHTS and CDR2 YDEGEE. This CDR3 spans 15 amino acids. The CDR3 region has the DNA TGTGCCAGCAGCAGCGAGGGCAGCCCTAATGAAAAACTGTTTTTT. The encoded protein is CASSSEGSPNEKLFF.

The chain links TRBV7-2 to TRBJ1-2; 8 bases are a match to TRBD1. Losses at the gene ends were 5 bases for V and 8 bases for J; bases not matched to a gene: 13. The CDR3 is 15 amino acids. CDR1 is SGHTA, CDR2 FQGNSA, per germline. The CDR3: CASSPRDRWEIGYTF. The CDR3 DNA sequence: TGTGCCAGCAGCCCCCGGGACAGGTGGGAGATAGGCTACACCTTC.

The chain links TRBV7-9 to TRBJ1-6; perhaps TRBD1 as D (6 bases). V was pared by 3 bases and J by 0 bases, with 15 bases between. Germline values: CDR1 SEHNR, CDR2 FQNEAQ (reference sequence). This CDR3 has 18 amino acids. Written as DNA, the CDR3 is TGTGCCAGCAGCTTCCCAGGAGGGGGGAGCTCCTATAATTCACCCCTCCACTTT. Translation gives CASSFPGGGSSYNSPLHF. The complete variable domain, with remaining parts taken from reference TRBV7-9 and TRBJ1-6, reads DTGVSQNPRHKITKRGQNVTFRCDPISEHNRLYWYRQTLGQGPEFLTYFQNEAQLEKSRLLSDRFSAERPKGSFSTLEIQRTEQGDSAMYLCASSFPGGGSSYNSPLHFGNGTRLTVT.

The rearrangement links TRBV4-1 to TRBJ2-7; 7 bases are a match to TRBD1. V shed 1 base and J 0 bases; nucleotides not matched to a gene: 12. The CDR3 loop spans 18 amino acids. In germline, CDR1 is MGHRA, CDR2 YSYEKL. The CDR3 spells CASSQVPPGTAISYEQYF. The CDR3 DNA is TGCGCCAGCAGCCAAGTGCCCCCCGGGACAGCGATCTCCTACGAGCAGTACTTC.